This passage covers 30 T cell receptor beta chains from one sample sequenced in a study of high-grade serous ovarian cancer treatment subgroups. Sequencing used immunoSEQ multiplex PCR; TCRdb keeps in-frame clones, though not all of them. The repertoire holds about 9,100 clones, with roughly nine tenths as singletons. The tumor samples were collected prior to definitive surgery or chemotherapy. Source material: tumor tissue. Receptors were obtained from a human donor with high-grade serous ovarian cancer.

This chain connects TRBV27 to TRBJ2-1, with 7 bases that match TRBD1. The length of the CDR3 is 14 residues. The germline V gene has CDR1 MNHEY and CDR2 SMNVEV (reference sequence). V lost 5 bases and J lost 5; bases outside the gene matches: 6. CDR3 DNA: TGTGCCAGCAGTACTCGGACAGGAAACAATGAGCAGTTCTTC. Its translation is CASSTRTGNNEQFF.

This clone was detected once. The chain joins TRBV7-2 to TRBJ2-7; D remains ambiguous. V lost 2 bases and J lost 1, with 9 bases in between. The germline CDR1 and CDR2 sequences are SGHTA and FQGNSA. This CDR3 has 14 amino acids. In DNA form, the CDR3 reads TGTGCCAGCAGCTTATGGACCGGTTCCTACGAGCAGTACTTC. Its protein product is CASSLWTGSYEQYF.

The CDR3 spells CASSQGNGQETQYF. For the CDR3, the DNA is TGCGCCAGCAGCCAGGGAAACGGACAAGAGACCCAGTACTTC. The chain has TRBV5-1 and TRBJ2-5, with D perhaps matching TRBD1 (5 bases). Deletions cut 4 bases from V and 2 bases from J, with 12 bases between. Looked up from germline, CDR1 is SGHRS and CDR2 is YFSETQ. This CDR3 spans 14 amino acids.

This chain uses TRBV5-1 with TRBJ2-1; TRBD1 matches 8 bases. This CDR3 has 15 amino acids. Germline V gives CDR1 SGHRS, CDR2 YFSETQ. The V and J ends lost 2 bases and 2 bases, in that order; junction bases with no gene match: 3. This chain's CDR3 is CASSLLDRAYNEQFF. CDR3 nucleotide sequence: TGCGCCAGCAGCTTATTGGACAGGGCCTACAATGAGCAGTTCTTC. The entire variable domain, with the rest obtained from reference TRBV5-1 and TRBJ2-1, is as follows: KAGVTQTPRYLIKTRGQQVTLSCSPISGHRSVSWYQQTPGQGLQFLFEYFSETQRNKGNFPGRFSGRQFSNSRSEMNVSTLELGDSALYLCASSLLDRAYNEQFFGPGTRLTVL.

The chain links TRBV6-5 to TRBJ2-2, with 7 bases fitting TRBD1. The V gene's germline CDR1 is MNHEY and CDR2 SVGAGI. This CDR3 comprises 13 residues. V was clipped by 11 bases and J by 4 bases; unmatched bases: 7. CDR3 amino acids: CAWKDRFTGELFF. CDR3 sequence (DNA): TGTGCCTGGAAGGACAGGTTCACCGGGGAGCTGTTTTTT.

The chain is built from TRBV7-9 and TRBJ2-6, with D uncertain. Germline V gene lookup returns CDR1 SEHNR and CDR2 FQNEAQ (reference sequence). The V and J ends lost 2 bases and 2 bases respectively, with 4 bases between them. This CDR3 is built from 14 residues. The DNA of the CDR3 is TGTGCCAGCAGCTTAACCCCTGGGGCCAACGTCCTGACTTTC. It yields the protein CASSLTPGANVLTF.

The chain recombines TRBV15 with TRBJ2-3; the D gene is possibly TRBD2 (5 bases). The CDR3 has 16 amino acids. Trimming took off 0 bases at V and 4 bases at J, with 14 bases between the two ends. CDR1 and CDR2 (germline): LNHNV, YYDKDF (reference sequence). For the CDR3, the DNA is TGTGCCACCAGCAGAGATGGAGGAACAAATCCAGATACGCAGTATTTT. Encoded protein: CATSRDGGTNPDTQYF.

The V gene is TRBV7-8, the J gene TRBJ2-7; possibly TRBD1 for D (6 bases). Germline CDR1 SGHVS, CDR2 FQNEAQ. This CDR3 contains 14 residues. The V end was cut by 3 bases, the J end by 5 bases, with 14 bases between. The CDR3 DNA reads TGTGCCAGCAGCTTTCAGGGGCCGGTTAACGAGCAGTACTTC. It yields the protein CASSFQGPVNEQYF.

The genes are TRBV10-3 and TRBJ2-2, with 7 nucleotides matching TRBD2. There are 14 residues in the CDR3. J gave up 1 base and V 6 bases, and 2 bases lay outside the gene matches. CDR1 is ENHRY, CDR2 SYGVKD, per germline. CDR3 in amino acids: CAISAGVNTGELFF. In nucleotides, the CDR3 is TGTGCCATCAGCGCGGGGGTGAACACCGGGGAGCTGTTTTTT.

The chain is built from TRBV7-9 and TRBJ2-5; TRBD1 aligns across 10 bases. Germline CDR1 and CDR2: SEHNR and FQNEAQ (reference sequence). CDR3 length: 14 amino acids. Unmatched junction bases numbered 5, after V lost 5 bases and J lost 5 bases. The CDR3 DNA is TGTGCCAGCAGCCGACAGGGGGCCCAGGAGACCCAGTACTTC. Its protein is CASSRQGAQETQYF.

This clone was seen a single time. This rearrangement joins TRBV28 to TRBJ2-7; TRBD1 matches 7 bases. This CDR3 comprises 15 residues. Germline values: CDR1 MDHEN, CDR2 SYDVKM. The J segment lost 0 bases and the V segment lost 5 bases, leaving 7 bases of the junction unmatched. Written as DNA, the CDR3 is TGTGCCAGCAGTCGACAGGGATCGAGCTCCTACGAGCAGTACTTC. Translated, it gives CASSRQGSSSYEQYF.

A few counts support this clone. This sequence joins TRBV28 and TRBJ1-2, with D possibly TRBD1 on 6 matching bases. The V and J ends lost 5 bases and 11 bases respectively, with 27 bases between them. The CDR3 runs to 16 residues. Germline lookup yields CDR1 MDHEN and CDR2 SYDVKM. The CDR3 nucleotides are TGTGCCAGCAGTAGGGGGGCGGAGGTTATCGTTTTTGGGTACACCTTC. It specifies CASSRGAEVIVFGYTF.

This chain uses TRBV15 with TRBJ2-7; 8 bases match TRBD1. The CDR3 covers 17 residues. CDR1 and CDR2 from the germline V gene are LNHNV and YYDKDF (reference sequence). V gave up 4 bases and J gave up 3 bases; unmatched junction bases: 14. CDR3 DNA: TGTGCCACCAGCACGACGCTCCCCAGGGGGCGAATCTACGAGCAGTACTTC. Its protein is CATSTTLPRGRIYEQYF.

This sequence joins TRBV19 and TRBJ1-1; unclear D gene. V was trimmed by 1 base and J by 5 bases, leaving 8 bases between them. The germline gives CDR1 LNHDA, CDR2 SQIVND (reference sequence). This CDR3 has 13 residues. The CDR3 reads CASSIGRDTEAFF. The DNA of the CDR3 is TGTGCCAGTAGTATAGGAAGGGATACTGAAGCTTTCTTT.

The CDR3 spells CASSLVPGLAGSETQYF. The CDR3 DNA is TGCGCCAGCAGCTTGGTACCGGGACTAGCGGGATCAGAGACCCAGTACTTC. The chain recombines TRBV5-1 with TRBJ2-5; 13 positions match TRBD2. Germline V gives CDR1 SGHRS, CDR2 YFSETQ. The CDR3 covers 17 residues. J was trimmed by 4 bases and V by 0 bases; bases with no gene match: 6.

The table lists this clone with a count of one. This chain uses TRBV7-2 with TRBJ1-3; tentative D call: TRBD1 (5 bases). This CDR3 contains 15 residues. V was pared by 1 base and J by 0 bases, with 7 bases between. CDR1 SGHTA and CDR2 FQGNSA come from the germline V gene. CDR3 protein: CASSLVRGSGNTIYF. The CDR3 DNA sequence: TGTGCCAGCAGCTTAGTTAGGGGCTCTGGAAACACCATATATTTT.

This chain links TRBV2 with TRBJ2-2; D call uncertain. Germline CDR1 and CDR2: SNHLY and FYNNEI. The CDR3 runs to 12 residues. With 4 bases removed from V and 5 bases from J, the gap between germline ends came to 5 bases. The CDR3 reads CASSAWTGELFF. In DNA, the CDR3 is TGTGCCAGCAGTGCGTGGACCGGGGAGCTGTTTTTT.

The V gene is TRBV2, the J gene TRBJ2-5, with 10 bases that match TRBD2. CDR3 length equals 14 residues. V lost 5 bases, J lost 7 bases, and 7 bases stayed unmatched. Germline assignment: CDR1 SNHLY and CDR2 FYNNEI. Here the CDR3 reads CASSPGLAMGTQYF. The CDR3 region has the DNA TGTGCCAGCAGTCCGGGACTAGCGATGGGGACCCAGTACTTC. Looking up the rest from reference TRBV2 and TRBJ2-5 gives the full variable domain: EPEVTQTPSHQVTQMGQEVILRCVPISNHLYFYWYRQILGQKVEFLVSFYNNEISEKSEIFDDQFSVERPDGSNFTLKIRSTKLEDSAMYFCASSPGLAMGTQYFGPGTRLLVL.

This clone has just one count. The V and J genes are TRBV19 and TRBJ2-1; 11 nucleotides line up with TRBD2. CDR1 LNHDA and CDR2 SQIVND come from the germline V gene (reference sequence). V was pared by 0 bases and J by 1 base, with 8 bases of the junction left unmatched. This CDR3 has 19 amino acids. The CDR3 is CASSIDRPSGRLSYNEQFF. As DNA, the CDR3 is TGTGCCAGTAGTATAGATCGCCCTAGCGGGAGGCTGTCCTACAATGAGCAGTTCTTC.

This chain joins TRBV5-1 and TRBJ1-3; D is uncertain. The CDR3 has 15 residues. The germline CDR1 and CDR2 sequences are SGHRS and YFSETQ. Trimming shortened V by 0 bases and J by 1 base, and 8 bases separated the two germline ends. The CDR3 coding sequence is TGCGCCAGCAGCTTGGGATCTCGGTCTGGAAACACCATATATTTT. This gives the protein CASSLGSRSGNTIYF.

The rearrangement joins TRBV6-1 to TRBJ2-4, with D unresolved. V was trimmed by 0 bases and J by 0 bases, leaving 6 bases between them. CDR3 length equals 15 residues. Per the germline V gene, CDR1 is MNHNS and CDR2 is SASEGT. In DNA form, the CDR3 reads TGTGCCAGCAGTGAAGCCCCGGCAGCCAAAAACATTCAGTACTTC. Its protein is CASSEAPAAKNIQYF.

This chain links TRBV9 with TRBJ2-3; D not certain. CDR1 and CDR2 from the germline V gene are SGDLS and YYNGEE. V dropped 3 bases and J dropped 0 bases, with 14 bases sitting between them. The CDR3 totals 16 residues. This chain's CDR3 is CASSATNRASTDTQYF. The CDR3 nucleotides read TGTGCCAGCAGCGCAACGAACCGTGCTAGCACAGATACGCAGTATTTT. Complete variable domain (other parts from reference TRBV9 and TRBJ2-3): DSGVTQTPKHLITATGQRVTLRCSPRSGDLSVYWYQQSLDQGLQFLIQYYNGEERAKGNILERFSAQQFPDLHSELNLSSLELGDSALYFCASSATNRASTDTQYFGPGTRLTVL.

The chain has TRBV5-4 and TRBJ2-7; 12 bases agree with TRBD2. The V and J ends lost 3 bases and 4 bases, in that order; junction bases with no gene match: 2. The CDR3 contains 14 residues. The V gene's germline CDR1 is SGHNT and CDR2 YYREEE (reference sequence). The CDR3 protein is CASSSSGRGYEQYF. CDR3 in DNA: TGTGCCAGCAGCTCTAGCGGGAGGGGTTACGAGCAGTACTTC. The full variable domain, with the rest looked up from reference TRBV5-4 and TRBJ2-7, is ETGVTQSPTHLIKTRGQQVTLRCSSQSGHNTVSWYQQALGQGPQFIFQYYREEENGRGNFPPRFSGLQFPNYSSELNVNALELDDSALYLCASSSSGRGYEQYFGPGTRLTVT.

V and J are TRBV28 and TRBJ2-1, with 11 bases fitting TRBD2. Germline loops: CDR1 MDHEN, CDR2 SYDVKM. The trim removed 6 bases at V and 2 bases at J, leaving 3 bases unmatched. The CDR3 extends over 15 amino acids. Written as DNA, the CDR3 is TGTGCCAGCAGGCATAGCGGGAGGGCCTACAATGAGCAGTTCTTC. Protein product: CASRHSGRAYNEQFF. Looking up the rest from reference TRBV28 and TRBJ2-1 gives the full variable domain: DVKVTQSSRYLVKRTGEKVFLECVQDMDHENMFWYRQDPGLGLRLIYFSYDVKMKEKGDIPEGYSVSREKKERFSLILESASTNQTSMYLCASRHSGRAYNEQFFGPGTRLTVL.

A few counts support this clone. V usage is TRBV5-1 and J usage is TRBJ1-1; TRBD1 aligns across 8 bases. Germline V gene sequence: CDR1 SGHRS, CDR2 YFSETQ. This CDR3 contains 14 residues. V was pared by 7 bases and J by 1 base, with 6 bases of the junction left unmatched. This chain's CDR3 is CASLKGTGNTEAFF. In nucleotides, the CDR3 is TGCGCCAGCTTGAAGGGGACAGGGAACACTGAAGCTTTCTTT.

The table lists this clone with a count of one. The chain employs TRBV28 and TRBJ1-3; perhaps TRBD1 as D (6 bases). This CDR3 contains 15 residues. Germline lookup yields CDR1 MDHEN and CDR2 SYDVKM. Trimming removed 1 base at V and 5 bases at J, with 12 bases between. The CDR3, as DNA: TGTGCCAGCAGTTTATCCGGACAGTCGAGAAACACCATATATTTT. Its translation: CASSLSGQSRNTIYF.

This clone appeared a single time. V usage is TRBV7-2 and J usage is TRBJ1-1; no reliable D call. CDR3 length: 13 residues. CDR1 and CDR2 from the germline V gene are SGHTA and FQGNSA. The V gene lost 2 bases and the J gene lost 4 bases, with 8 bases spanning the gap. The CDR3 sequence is CASSLMESTEAFF. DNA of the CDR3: TGTGCCAGCAGCTTAATGGAAAGCACTGAAGCTTTCTTT.

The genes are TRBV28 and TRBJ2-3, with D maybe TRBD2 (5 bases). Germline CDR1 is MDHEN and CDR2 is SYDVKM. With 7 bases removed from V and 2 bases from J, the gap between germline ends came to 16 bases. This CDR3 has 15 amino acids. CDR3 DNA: TGTGCCAGCACTATGGGAGTAGGTCCCACAGATACGCAGTATTTT. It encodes CASTMGVGPTDTQYF.

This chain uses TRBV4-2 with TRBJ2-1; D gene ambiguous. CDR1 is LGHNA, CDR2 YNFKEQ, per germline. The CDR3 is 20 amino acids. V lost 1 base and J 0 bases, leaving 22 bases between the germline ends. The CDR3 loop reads CASSQADSRIRSSSYNEQFF. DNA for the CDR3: TGTGCCAGCAGCCAAGCTGATTCGCGCATTCGATCAAGCTCCTACAATGAGCAGTTCTTC.

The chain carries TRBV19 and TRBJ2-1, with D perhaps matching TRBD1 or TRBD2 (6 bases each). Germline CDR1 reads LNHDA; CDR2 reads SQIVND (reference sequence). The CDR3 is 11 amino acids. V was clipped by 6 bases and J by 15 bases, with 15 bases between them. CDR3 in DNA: TGTGCCAGTAGCCTAGGGGGGATGGGGTTCTTC. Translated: CASSLGGMGFF.